The entry that follows covers one TCR beta chain sequence. The antigen remains undetermined. The data are from a study of cytomegalovirus exposure and HLA in healthy donors. Donors were ostensibly healthy at sampling, although undocumented immune exposures were probable. Germline lookup yields CDR1 LNHDA and CDR2 SQIVND (reference sequence). Trimming left V 5 bases short and J 3 bases short, with 11 bases between. This CDR3 spans 14 amino acids. The PCR had 60 Vbeta and 13 Jbeta primers. Only in-frame clones appear in the TCRdb table, and some are missing; sequencing was by immunoSEQ multiplex PCR. The table includes over 100,000 clones, around four fifths detected once. Findings of the study overall: A list of more than 150 TCR beta chains associated with cytomegalovirus was given.

This receptor was taken from a man aged 35-49 years in good health and CMV-seronegative. The rearrangement joins TRBV19 to TRBJ1-5; possible D gene TRBD1, 6 bases. Sequencing was done on a sample of PBMCs. Written as DNA, the CDR3 is TGTGCCAGTAGTCTAGGACAGAACAATCAGCCCCAGCATTTT. Translating gives CASSLGQNNQPQHF.